The 28 T cell receptor beta chains in this list originate from one sample, sequenced in a study of T-cell reconstitution after alpha-beta-depleted transplantation in children. This sample's TCRbeta library carried unique molecular identifier barcodes. TCRdb fed the PCR reads into MiXCR, producing one record per CDR3 protein. Of 500,000 to 650,000 distinct CDR3 sequences listed, 13% are singletons. The sample here was PBMCs, mostly from graft donor cells, taken 360 days after TCRalphabeta/CD19-depleted stem cell transplant. These receptors were taken from a male patient aged 5 to 17 who had a stem cell transplant for acute myeloid leukemia, so the T cells may come from the graft donor.

The genes are TRBV20-1 and TRBJ2-1; 7 bases map to TRBD1. J was trimmed by 0 bases and V by 6 bases; bases with no gene match: 8. The CDR3 is 15 amino acids. Germline-derived CDR1 and CDR2 are DFQATT and SNEGSKA (reference sequence). CDR3 DNA: TGCAGTGCCCCGGACAGGTCTTACTCCTACAATGAGCAGTTCTTC. It encodes CSAPDRSYSYNEQFF.

The chain has TRBV11-1 and TRBJ2-1; 8 bases fit TRBD2. Trimming cost V 5 bases and J 0 bases; bases outside gene matches: 6. The CDR3 length is 16 residues. Germline CDR1 is SGHAT and CDR2 is FQDESV (reference sequence). The CDR3 loop is CASSNIAGRSYNEQFF. In nucleotides, the CDR3 is TGTGCCAGCAGCAACATAGCGGGACGCTCCTACAATGAGCAGTTCTTC.

The rearrangement uses TRBV4-2 and TRBJ2-7, with a weak D call TRBD1 (7 bases). Germline CDR1 is LGHNA and CDR2 is YNFKEQ. This CDR3 region has 14 residues. V dropped 1 base and J dropped 6 bases, with 13 bases sitting between them. The CDR3 is CASSQGTGGSEQYF. The CDR3, as DNA: TGTGCCAGCAGCCAAGGGACAGGAGGGAGCGAGCAGTACTTC.

This chain connects TRBV25-1 to TRBJ1-2; no firm D call. Germline V gives CDR1 MGHDK, CDR2 SYGVNS. There are 14 residues in the CDR3. The V and J ends lost 8 bases and 2 bases respectively, with 15 bases between them. The CDR3 loop is CASLPAGENYGYTF. The CDR3 nucleotides are TGTGCCAGCCTACCGGCAGGAGAAAACTATGGCTACACCTTC.

This clonotype was observed a handful of times. The chain links TRBV29-1 to TRBJ1-1; a possible D gene is TRBD1 (5 bases). Per germline, CDR1 SQVTM and CDR2 ANQGSEA. V was trimmed by 1 base and J by 1 base, leaving 10 bases between them. The CDR3 has 14 residues. The CDR3 bases are TGCAGCGTTGAAGGGGGCCACTGGAACACTGAAGCTTTCTTT. Residues: CSVEGGHWNTEAFF.

V gene TRBV29-1 combines with J gene TRBJ2-5, with D possibly matching TRBD1 (5 bases). The CDR3 is 13 residues long. The germline V gene has CDR1 SQVTM and CDR2 ANQGSEA. V shed 4 bases and J shed 2 bases, with 11 bases lying between them. The CDR3 loop reads CSVAGRAQETQYF. In nucleotides, the CDR3 is TGCAGCGTTGCAGGCAGGGCGCAAGAGACCCAGTACTTC.

This clonotype was counted only a few times. The chain is built from TRBV12-3 or TRBV12-4 and TRBJ2-1, with 8 bases fitting TRBD1. The CDR3 sequence is 17 residues long. V lost 6 bases, J lost 2 bases, and 12 bases stayed unmatched. The CDR3 DNA reads TGTGCCAGCAGCCCCTTACTGCCAGGGGGCACCTACAATGAGCAGTTCTTC. Protein: CASSPLLPGGTYNEQFF.

The J gene is TRBJ2-3, the V gene TRBV12-3 or TRBV12-4; 7 bases map to TRBD1. The V segment lost 3 bases and the J segment 0 bases; nucleotides outside the gene matches: 3. This CDR3 is built from 15 residues. For the CDR3, the DNA is TGTGCCAGCAGTTTGGGGACAGTTAGCACAGATACGCAGTATTTT. This sequence encodes CASSLGTVSTDTQYF.

The sample holds a few counts of this clonotype. The CDR3 DNA follows: TGTGCCAGCAGCTTGGACCCGTTTAATGAAAAACTGTTTTTT. Protein product: CASSLDPFNEKLFF. This chain connects TRBV7-6 to TRBJ1-4; D is unresolved. Trimming shortened V by 3 bases and J by 4 bases, and 9 bases separated the two germline ends. CDR3 size: 14 residues. Germline assignment: CDR1 SGHVS and CDR2 FNYEAQ.

The chain is built from TRBV11-1 and TRBJ2-5; 8 bases are a match to TRBD2. Germline-derived CDR1 and CDR2 are SGHAT and FQDESV (reference sequence). The junction had 16 bases not matched to a gene; V was cut back by 5 bases and J by 5 bases. This CDR3 spans 17 amino acids. The CDR3, as DNA: TGTGCCAGCAGCGGTCAAATGGCGGGAGGCCCCTTTGAGACCCAGTACTTC. Translating it yields CASSGQMAGGPFETQYF.

The chain uses TRBV5-6 and TRBJ2-1, with 14 bases fitting TRBD2. The junction had 3 bases not matched to a gene; V was cut back by 2 bases and J by 2 bases. CDR1 and CDR2 (germline): SGHDT, YYEEEE. The CDR3 is 17 amino acids. DNA for the CDR3: TGTGCCAGCAGCTTCCCGGGACTAGCGGGGGCCTACAATGAGCAGTTCTTC. This codes for CASSFPGLAGAYNEQFF.

CDR3 bases: TGTGCCAGCAGTTTTCCCACAGGGAAAAACTCTTTCGCGAGGAACACCATATATTTT. It encodes CASSFPTGKNSFARNTIYF. V gene TRBV28 combines with J gene TRBJ1-3; TRBD1 might be the D (6 bases). In germline, CDR1 is MDHEN, CDR2 SYDVKM. This CDR3 has 19 residues. Deletions cut 3 bases from V and 7 bases from J, with 28 bases between. Full variable domain (remainder filled in from reference TRBV28 and TRBJ1-3): DVKVTQSSRYLVKRTGEKVFLECVQDMDHENMFWYRQDPGLGLRLIYFSYDVKMKEKGDIPEGYSVSREKKERFSLILESASTNQTSMYLCASSFPTGKNSFARNTIYFGEGSWLTVV.

The table lists this clonotype with a few counts. The chain carries TRBV27 and TRBJ2-3, with 9 bases matching TRBD2. CDR3 size: 15 residues. Germline V gives CDR1 MNHEY, CDR2 SMNVEV (reference sequence). The ends lost 3 bases at V and 6 bases at J; junction bases unmatched: 7. CDR3 loop: CASSFFSGSEDTQYF. CDR3 in DNA: TGTGCCAGCAGTTTCTTTAGCGGGAGTGAGGATACGCAGTATTTT.

This clonotype was counted only a few times. V gene TRBV20-1 combines with J gene TRBJ2-7, with TRBD2 identical over 12 bases. The length of the CDR3 is 16 residues. In germline, CDR1 is DFQATT, CDR2 SNEGSKA (reference sequence). Trimming at V came to 5 bases and at J to 0 bases, leaving 8 bases not matched to a gene. The CDR3 nucleotides read TGCAGTGCTCCGGGACTAGCGGGTATCCTCTCCTACGAGCAGTACTTC. Translation: CSAPGLAGILSYEQYF.

This clonotype was seen many times. The rearrangement uses TRBV5-1 and TRBJ2-1; 9 nucleotides line up with TRBD2. CDR1 and CDR2 (germline): SGHRS, YFSETQ. The CDR3 is made up of 15 amino acids. V gave up 5 bases and J gave up 4 bases; unmatched junction bases: 7. The CDR3 DNA sequence: TGCGCCAGCAGGGCGGGAGGGCCTAAGTACAATGAGCAGTTCTTC. Translated, it gives CASRAGGPKYNEQFF.

This clonotype was found many times. V and J are TRBV19 and TRBJ2-1; TRBD2 matches 13 bases. This CDR3 is 14 amino acids long. With V trimmed by 10 bases and J by 7 bases, 7 bases remained unmatched. Germline loops: CDR1 LNHDA, CDR2 SQIVND (reference sequence). CDR3 sequence (DNA): TGTGCCACCACGACTAGCGGGAGGTCGAATGAGCAGTTCTTC. Amino acid sequence: CATTTSGRSNEQFF. Based on the CDR3 plus reference TRBV19 and TRBJ2-1, the full variable domain is DGGITQSPKYLFRKEGQNVTLSCEQNLNHDAMYWYRQDPGQGLRLIYYSQIVNDFQKGDIAEGYSVSREKKESFPLTVTSAQKNPTAFYLCATTTSGRSNEQFFGPGTRLTVL.

This clonotype was detected a few times. The V gene is TRBV3-1, the J gene TRBJ2-1, with TRBD2 matching over 11 bases. Trimming took 1 base from V and 10 from J; bases not matched to a gene: 12. Looked up from germline, CDR1 is LGHDT and CDR2 is YNNKEL (reference sequence). The CDR3 spans 17 residues. The CDR3 coding sequence is TGTGCCAGCAGCCAAGTTAGACTAGCGGGATTTAGACGGGAGCAGTTCTTC. Its translation: CASSQVRLAGFRREQFF.

This clonotype was seen a few times. The gene calls are TRBV4-3 and TRBJ2-1; 12 bases line up with TRBD2. Germline CDR1 reads LGHNA; CDR2 reads YSLEER. V lost 0 bases and J lost 8; bases outside the gene matches: 8. The CDR3 has 17 residues. Written as DNA, the CDR3 is TGCGCCAGCAGCCAAGATTTCTGGACTAGCGGGAACTATGAGCAGTTCTTC. This encodes CASSQDFWTSGNYEQFF.

This clonotype occurred many times. The chain combines TRBV11-2 with TRBJ2-4; 7 bases fit TRBD1. Germline-derived CDR1 and CDR2 are SGHAT and FQNNGV. CDR3 length equals 18 residues. V lost 1 base, J lost 7 bases, and 16 bases stayed unmatched. Here the CDR3 DNA reads TGTGCCAGCAGCTTAGGGAATTACAGGGGTAGGGATGGGAACATTCAGTACTTC. Translation gives CASSLGNYRGRDGNIQYF.

This clonotype has ten or more counts. The J gene is TRBJ2-5, the V gene TRBV20-1; 10 nucleotides match TRBD2. This CDR3 comprises 15 residues. Trimming removed 0 bases from V and 2 bases from J; junction bases left unmatched: 3. Germline V gene data show CDR1 as DFQATT and CDR2 as SNEGSKA (reference sequence). CDR3 sequence (DNA): TGCAGTGCTAGAGATGCGACTAGCGGGCAAGAGACCCAGTACTTC. Amino acid sequence: CSARDATSGQETQYF.

This clonotype was observed a few times. The V gene is TRBV28, the J gene TRBJ1-2, with 7 bases fitting TRBD1. CDR3 size: 15 residues. From germline, CDR1 is MDHEN and CDR2 SYDVKM. The J segment lost 5 bases and the V segment lost 5 bases, leaving 11 bases of the junction unmatched. CDR3 nucleotide sequence: TGTGCCAGCAGTGGACAGGTCGGCGCTTTTTATGGCTACACCTTC. As protein: CASSGQVGAFYGYTF.

This clonotype was found a few times. The chain uses TRBV6-2 or TRBV6-3 and TRBJ2-5, with 7 bases identical to TRBD1. J gave up 2 bases and V 4 bases, and 7 bases lay outside the gene matches. This CDR3 is built from 15 residues. CDR1 MNHEY and CDR2 SVGEGT come from the germline V gene. CDR3 DNA: TGTGCCAGCAGTTGGGACAGACGCCTTCAAGAGACCCAGTACTTC. It is translated as CASSWDRRLQETQYF.

On this clonotype: This could be a read error, since a much larger clone is one nucleotide away. This chain uses TRBV5-1 with TRBJ2-5; no reliable D call. The CDR3 has 11 amino acids. Germline V gene sequence: CDR1 SGHRS, CDR2 YFSETQ. In DNA form, the CDR3 reads TGCGCCAGCAGGTTGGATGAGACCCAGTACTTC. Encoded protein: CASRLDETQYF.

V and J are TRBV20-1 and TRBJ2-7; a possible D gene is TRBD1 (5 bases). The germline V gene has CDR1 DFQATT and CDR2 SNEGSKA (reference sequence). V lost 2 bases to trimming and J lost 4 bases, with 12 bases between them. This CDR3 has 13 residues. CDR3 in DNA: TGCAGTGCTAGACAGGGATATGGTTACGAGCAGTACTTC. Protein sequence: CSARQGYGYEQYF.

This clonotype was recorded many times. V and J are TRBV13 and TRBJ2-1, with TRBD2 identical over 8 bases. From germline, CDR1 is PRHDT and CDR2 FYEKMQ (reference sequence). V gave up 5 bases and J gave up 6 bases; unmatched junction bases: 9. The CDR3 is 15 amino acids. CDR3 loop: CASSQAGVYRNEQFF. CDR3 DNA: TGTGCCAGCAGCCAAGCGGGAGTATACCGCAATGAGCAGTTCTTC.

This clonotype has more than one count but fewer than ten. V usage is TRBV28 and J usage is TRBJ2-5, with a weak D call TRBD1 (5 bases). CDR3 size: 14 residues. Germline V gene data show CDR1 as MDHEN and CDR2 as SYDVKM. Deletions cut 3 bases from V and 5 bases from J, with 13 bases between. CDR3: CASSFWGRMETQYF. The CDR3 coding sequence is TGTGCCAGCAGTTTTTGGGGCCGAATGGAGACCCAGTACTTC.

This clonotype appeared a few times. The V and J genes are TRBV13 and TRBJ2-5; no clear D. Per the germline V gene, CDR1 is PRHDT and CDR2 is FYEKMQ (reference sequence). The V end was cut by 7 bases, the J end by 4 bases, with 13 bases between. The CDR3 extends over 13 amino acids. The CDR3 bases are TGTGCCAGCACCGACGGACCAACAGAGACCCAGTACTTC. Protein sequence: CASTDGPTETQYF.

This clonotype was observed a handful of times. The rearrangement uses TRBV4-3 and TRBJ2-1, with 13 bases identical to TRBD2. Germline values: CDR1 LGHNA, CDR2 YSLEER. This CDR3 contains 18 residues. With V trimmed by 2 bases and J by 4 bases, 8 bases remained unmatched. In DNA form, the CDR3 reads TGCGCCAGCAGCCAAAGTTGGACTAGCGGGAGTCTTTACAATGAGCAGTTCTTC. It codes for CASSQSWTSGSLYNEQFF.